This T cell receptor (beta chain) was recorded in a study of shared clonotypes between healthy human individuals. About the study: The donor group consisted of a couple of women and a few men, aged 18 to 49. Study-wide results and caveats: It was observed that 5% to 6% of naive CD4 clonotypes were shared across a few donors. The study generally estimated greater richness for naive than memory subsets. Blood was the sole source, and tissue repertoires probably differ.

Remarks on this clone: Its target is not known. This sample includes further DNA sequences coding for the same CDR3.

The assay was immunoSEQ multiplex PCR, and TCRdb's table has in-frame clones only and misses some. The sample carries just over 2,000,000 clones, approximately 95% recorded once. Naive CD8 cells were CD45RO-negative, positively selected for CCR7, excluding terminally differentiated effector memory CD45RA+ cells. Germline CDR1 is MNHEY and CDR2 is SMNVEV (reference sequence). V was shortened by 0 bases and J by 7 bases, with 13 bases between the two germline ends. This CDR3 has 15 residues. The clonotype originates from a man aged 18 to 30 in good health. Sequencing was carried out using naive CD8+ T cells sorted from blood. The rearrangement joins TRBV27 to TRBJ1-5; perhaps TRBD1 as D (5 bases). In DNA form, the CDR3 reads TGTGCCAGCAGTTTATCCTCGAGGGGTTTACAGCCCCAGCATTTT. Its translation is CASSLSSRGLQPQHF.